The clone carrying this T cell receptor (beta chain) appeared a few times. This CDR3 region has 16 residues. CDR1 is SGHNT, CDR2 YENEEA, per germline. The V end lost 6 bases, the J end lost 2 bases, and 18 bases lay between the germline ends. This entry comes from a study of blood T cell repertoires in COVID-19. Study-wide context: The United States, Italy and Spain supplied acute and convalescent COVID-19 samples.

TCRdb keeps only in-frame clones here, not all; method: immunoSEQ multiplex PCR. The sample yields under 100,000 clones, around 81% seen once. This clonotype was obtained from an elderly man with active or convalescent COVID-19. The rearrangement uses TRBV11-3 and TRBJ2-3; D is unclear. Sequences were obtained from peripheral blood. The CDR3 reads CASRREWADTTDTQYF. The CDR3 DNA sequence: TGTGCCAGCAGGCGAGAATGGGCAGACACCACAGATACGCAGTATTTT.